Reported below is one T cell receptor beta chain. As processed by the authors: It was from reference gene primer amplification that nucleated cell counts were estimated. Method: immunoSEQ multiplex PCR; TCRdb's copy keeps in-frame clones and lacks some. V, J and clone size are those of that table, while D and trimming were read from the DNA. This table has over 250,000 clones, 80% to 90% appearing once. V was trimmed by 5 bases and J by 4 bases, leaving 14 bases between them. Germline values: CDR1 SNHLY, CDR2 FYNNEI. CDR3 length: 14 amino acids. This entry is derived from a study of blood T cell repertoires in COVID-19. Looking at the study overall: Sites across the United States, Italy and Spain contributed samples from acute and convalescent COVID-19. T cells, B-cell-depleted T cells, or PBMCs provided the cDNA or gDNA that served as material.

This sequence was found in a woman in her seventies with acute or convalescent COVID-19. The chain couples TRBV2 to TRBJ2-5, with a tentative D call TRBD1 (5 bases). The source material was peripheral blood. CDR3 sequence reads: CASSQGRRLETQYF. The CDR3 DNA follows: TGTGCCAGCAGTCAGGGAAGACGGCTAGAGACCCAGTACTTC.